The clone carrying this T cell receptor (beta chain) was observed a single time. This entry comes from a study of control samples from healthy donors and cancer patients. Only in-frame clones appear in the TCRdb table, and some are missing; sequencing was by immunoSEQ multiplex PCR. The table shows 100,000 to 150,000 clones, with roughly 90% occurring only once. The CDR3 consists of 13 residues. With 4 bases removed from V and 11 bases from J, the gap between germline ends came to 15 bases. J is TRBJ2-4 and V is TRBV12-3 or TRBV12-4, with D perhaps matching TRBD1 (7 bases). Sequenced input: blood. The TCR sequence derives from a woman aged 45-60 years in good health. In DNA form, the CDR3 reads TGTGCCAGCAGTTCGGGACAGTGGGGGGTTCAGTACTTC. Translation gives CASSSGQWGVQYF.